This is a list of T cell receptor beta chains from one sample in a study of blood T cells in healthy people across ages. In TCRdb, the 5' RACE reads were re-called with MiXCR into one record per CDR3 protein. Among around 1.5 million distinct CDR3 sequences listed, around two fifths were seen once. The sequencing input was blood. These receptors were taken from a woman in her late teens or twenties in good health. CDR3s leave out the opening cysteine and the closing phenylalanine or tryptophan. Fields, in order: V gene, clone size, J gene, CDR3 protein. Rows give clone size only sometimes, using once, few, many, or a class for an expanded clone.

TRBV12-3/TRBV12-4	few	TRBJ2-3	ASSQIAGGSTDTQY
TRBV7-8	few	TRBJ1-4	ASSVAREKLF
TRBV4-2	once	TRBJ2-5	ASSQEVGTKYQETQY
TRBV4-1	-	TRBJ2-5	ASSRRSGTQETQY
TRBV20-1	-	TRBJ1-3	SATYGQGFSGNTIY
TRBV2	-	TRBJ1-1	ASKKGQGETEAF
TRBV20-1	-	-	SPRRGLWQETQY
TRBV6-5	few	TRBJ2-3	ASSYSPAGGTDTQY
TRBV29-1	-	TRBJ2-3	SVEGAERGVTDTQY
TRBV9	-	TRBJ2-2	ASSDRLAGDDTGELF
TRBV10-1	-	TRBJ1-1	ASSPGQSPNTEAF
TRBV20-1	-	TRBJ2-1	SARDRLAGGPGHYEQF
TRBV7-2	few	-	ASSLMGLAGAYAGYEQY
TRBV20-1	-	TRBJ2-5	SARYASAGQNEQY
TRBV24-1	-	TRBJ2-3	ATSDPFGAGADTQY
TRBV29-1	-	-	SVEEAGNWDEQY
TRBV7-9	-	-	ASSGHPTYEQY
TRBV21-1	-	TRBJ2-3	ASTYSGRDSTDTQY
TRBV6-5	-	TRBJ1-1	ASSYSAGLNTEAF
TRBV29-1	-	TRBJ2-7	SVPKEQGGY
TRBV20-1	few	TRBJ2-3	SARGGLAGGASTDTQY
TRBV27	-	TRBJ2-1	ASSMGPSYNEQF
TRBV27	-	TRBJ1-2	ASSLAGGLDGYT
TRBV6-1	-	TRBJ1-4	ASLPGQGAEKLF
TRBV6-6	few	TRBJ2-7	ASSLKTSGRSYEQY
TRBV15	-	TRBJ1-5	ATSRTLTRKNSNQPQH
TRBV3-1	-	TRBJ2-7	ASSQGAGASYEQY
TRBV27	-	TRBJ1-2	ASSLSSRPLGYT
TRBV10-3	many	TRBJ2-7	AISELTGYEQY
TRBV11-2	-	TRBJ1-4	ASSPGNMGGANEKLF
TRBV13	-	TRBJ2-1	ASSRPRVGSYEQF
TRBV6-1	-	TRBJ2-5	ASRGVQGRSQETQY
TRBV6-1	-	TRBJ2-7	ASSDDPGQSYEQY
TRBV11-2	few	TRBJ2-7	ASSLFSSGQGTYEQY
TRBV25-1	few	TRBJ2-3	ASSEWEVVGGTQY
TRBV10-3	few	TRBJ1-2	AISESSGRDYGYT
TRBV24-1	-	TRBJ1-4	ATSDPTGGAEKLF
TRBV5-1	-	TRBJ2-3	ASSLGPTSLSTDTQY
TRBV14	-	TRBJ2-1	ASSPYGTSGRAGEQF
TRBV9	few	-	ASSGRDRGPYEQY
TRBV6-1	-	TRBJ2-5	ASNPGLSLETQY
TRBV12-3/TRBV12-4	-	TRBJ1-6	ASSRRTGSTYNSPPH
TRBV5-1	-	TRBJ1-2	ASSLALTGEKDGYT
TRBV7-2	few	TRBJ1-4	ASSRTGDDEKLF
TRBV12-3/TRBV12-4	-	TRBJ2-1	ASSSPGLAGARGNEQF